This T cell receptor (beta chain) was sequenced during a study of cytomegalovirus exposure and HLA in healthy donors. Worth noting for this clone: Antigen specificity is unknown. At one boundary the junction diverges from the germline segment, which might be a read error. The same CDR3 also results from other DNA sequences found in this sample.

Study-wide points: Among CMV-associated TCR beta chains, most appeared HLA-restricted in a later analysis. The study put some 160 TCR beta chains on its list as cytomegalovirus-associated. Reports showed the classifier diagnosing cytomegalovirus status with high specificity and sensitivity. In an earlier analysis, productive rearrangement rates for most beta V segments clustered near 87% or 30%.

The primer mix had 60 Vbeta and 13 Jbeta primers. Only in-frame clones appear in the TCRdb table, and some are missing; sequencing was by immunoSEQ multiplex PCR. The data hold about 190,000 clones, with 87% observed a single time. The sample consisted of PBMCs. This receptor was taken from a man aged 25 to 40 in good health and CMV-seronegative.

CDR3 sequence (DNA): TGTGCCAGCAGGGGAACAGGGGTTGGTGAAGCCTTCTTT. Its translation: CASRGTGVGEAFF. This chain uses TRBV2 with TRBJ1-1; 7 bases agree with TRBD1. The CDR3 is made up of 13 amino acids. Germline CDR1 reads SNHLY; CDR2 reads FYNNEI.